The TCR beta chain described here comes from a study of blood T cell repertoires in COVID-19 (dated by TCRdb to the early 2020s). For the wider study: The collaborator samples originated in the United States, Italy and Spain and spanned the acute and convalescent phases of COVID-19. The sample metadata nearly always contained a de-identified subject ID, COVID-19 status, age in years and sex. The dataset comprised deeply sampled blood TCRbeta repertoires from subjects exposed to, actively infected with, or recovered from COVID-19. The samples were drawn from the first 160 participants of the ongoing ImmuneRACE study and from 1,200 or so subjects provided by 6 global collaborators. The repertoires were released in a freely available public database intended as a resource for research on the immune response to SARS-CoV-2. Where HLA class I and class II types were available, the types were taken from metadata supplied by the sample provider, not from assay-based typing. The material from the prospective study consisted of cDNA or gDNA derived from T cells, B-cell-depleted T cells, or PBMCs.

Of note for this clone: Its antigen is currently not known. It has no much larger one-base neighbor in the sample; base qualities were not kept.

From its cysteine to its phenylalanine, the CDR3 spans 14 amino acids. Only the CDR3 part of the read is kept: 42 bases, read in frame from the first base. The germline V gene yields MNHEY for CDR1 and SVGAGI for CDR2. The germline V and J ends show losses of 4 bases and 6 bases respectively, and no gene match explains 1 base of the junction. The collaborating institutions used their own protocols to collect whole blood in K2EDTA tubes. For TCRbeta analysis, collaborators shipped samples as frozen whole blood, isolated PBMCs, or DNA extracted from either of those sample types. The research as a whole found: The amount of clinical and demographic metadata varied by source and participant and was provided uncurated.

TCRbeta CDR3 regions were amplified from genomic DNA using the immunoSEQ Assay, a bias-controlled multiplex PCR. Regarding the original processing steps: The number of nucleated cells in each sample was estimated from the amplification of reference gene primers within the assay. To quantify the absolute abundance of each unique TCRbeta CDR3 rearrangement, sequence reads were collapsed and filtered. For each sample, productive Simpson clonality was calculated as the square root of Simpson's diversity index over productive rearrangements. TCRdb limited this immuneACCESS table to in-frame rearrangements with V and J called. A share of clones is missing; checked studies link under half to unresolved V genes, and the rest is unexplained. V and J calls and clone size are given by that table; D and trimming were obtained from the DNA. A total of approximately 200,000 clones appear in this sample, roughly 88% of them only once. 3% to 4% of the sample lies in the top ten.

The sequence was obtained from a man in his 60s with acute or convalescent COVID-19. The rearranged segments are TRBV6-5 and TRBJ2-2, and 11 bases in between align with TRBD1. The sequenced sample consisted of peripheral blood. The base sequence is TGTGCCAGCAGTTGGGGACAGGGGGCCGGGGAGCTGTTTTTT. Its protein product is CASSWGQGAGELFF.